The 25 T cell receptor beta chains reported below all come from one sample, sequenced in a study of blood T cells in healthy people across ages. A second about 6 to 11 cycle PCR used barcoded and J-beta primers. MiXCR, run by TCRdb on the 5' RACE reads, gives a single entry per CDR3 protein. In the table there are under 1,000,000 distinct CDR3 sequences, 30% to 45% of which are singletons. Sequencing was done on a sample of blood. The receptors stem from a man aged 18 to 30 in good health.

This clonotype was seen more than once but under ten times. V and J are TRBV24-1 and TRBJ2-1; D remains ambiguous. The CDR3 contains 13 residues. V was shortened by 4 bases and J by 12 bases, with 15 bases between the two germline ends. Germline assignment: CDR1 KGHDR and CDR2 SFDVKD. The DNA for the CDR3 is TGTGCCACCAGTGACGCGACACGACCCGGGCAGTTCTTC. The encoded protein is CATSDATRPGQFF.

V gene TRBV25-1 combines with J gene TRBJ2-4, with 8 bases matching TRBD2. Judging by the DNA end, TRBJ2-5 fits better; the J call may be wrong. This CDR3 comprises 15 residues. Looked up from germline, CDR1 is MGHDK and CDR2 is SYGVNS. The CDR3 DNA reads TGTGCCAGCAGTGAATGGAGCGGGAGACGAGAGACCCAGTACTTC. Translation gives CASSEWSGRRETQYF.

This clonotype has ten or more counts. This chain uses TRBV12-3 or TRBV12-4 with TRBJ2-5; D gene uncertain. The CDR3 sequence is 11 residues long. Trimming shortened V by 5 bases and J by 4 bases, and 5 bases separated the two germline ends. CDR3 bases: TGTGCCAGCAGTAGGTCAGAGACCCAGTACTTC. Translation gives CASSRSETQYF.

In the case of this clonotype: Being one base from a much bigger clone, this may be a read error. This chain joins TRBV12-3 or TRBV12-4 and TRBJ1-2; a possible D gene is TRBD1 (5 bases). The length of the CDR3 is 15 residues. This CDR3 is CANSLPLGDPRGYTF. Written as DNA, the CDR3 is TGTGCCAACAGTCTCCCCTTAGGGGACCCCCGAGGCTACACCTTC.

The CDR3 sequence is CASRRVLPLVSGANVLTF. In DNA, the CDR3 is TGTGCCAGCAGGCGAGTTTTACCCCTTGTATCTGGGGCCAACGTCCTGACTTTC. The rearrangement links TRBV28 to TRBJ2-6; no firm D call. Germline V lookup: CDR1 MDHEN, CDR2 SYDVKM. V lost 6 bases and J lost 1, with 19 bases in between. The CDR3 runs 18 residues.

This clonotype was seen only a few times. DNA for the CDR3: TGTGCCAGCAGTTTTTCGGCGGGGGGCGTCTATGGCTACACCTTC. It is translated as CASSFSAGGVYGYTF. The chain uses TRBV27 and TRBJ1-2; a possible D gene is TRBD1 (6 bases). CDR3 length equals 15 residues. The ends were cut back, 3 bases at V and 4 bases at J, with 15 bases in the middle. Germline-derived CDR1 and CDR2 are MNHEY and SMNVEV (reference sequence).

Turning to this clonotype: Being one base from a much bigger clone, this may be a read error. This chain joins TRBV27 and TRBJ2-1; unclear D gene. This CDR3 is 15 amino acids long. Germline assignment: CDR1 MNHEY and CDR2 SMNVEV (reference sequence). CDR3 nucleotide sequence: TGTGCCTGCAGTTTAGGCGCCTCCTCCTACAATGAGCAGTTCTTC. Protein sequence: CACSLGASSYNEQFF.

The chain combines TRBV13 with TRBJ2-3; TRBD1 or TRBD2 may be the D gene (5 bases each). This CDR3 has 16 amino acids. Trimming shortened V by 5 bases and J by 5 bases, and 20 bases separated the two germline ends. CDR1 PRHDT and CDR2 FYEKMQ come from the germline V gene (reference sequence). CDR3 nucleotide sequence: TGTGCCAGCAGCGTCCGGGACGCCACCTGGGGAGATACGCAGTATTTT. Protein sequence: CASSVRDATWGDTQYF.

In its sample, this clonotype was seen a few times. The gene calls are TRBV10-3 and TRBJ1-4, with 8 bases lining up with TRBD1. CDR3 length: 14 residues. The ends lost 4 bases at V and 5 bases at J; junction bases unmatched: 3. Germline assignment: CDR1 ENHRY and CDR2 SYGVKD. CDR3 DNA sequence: TGTGCCATCAGTGGGACAGGGTTGAATGAAAAACTGTTTTTT. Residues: CAISGTGLNEKLFF.

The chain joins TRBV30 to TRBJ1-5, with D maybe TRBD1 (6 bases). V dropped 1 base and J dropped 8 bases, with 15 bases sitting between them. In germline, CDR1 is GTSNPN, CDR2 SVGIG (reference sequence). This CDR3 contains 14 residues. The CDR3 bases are TGTGCCTGGAGTGACAGGGTTTATCTCAAGCCCCAGCATTTT. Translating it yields CAWSDRVYLKPQHF.

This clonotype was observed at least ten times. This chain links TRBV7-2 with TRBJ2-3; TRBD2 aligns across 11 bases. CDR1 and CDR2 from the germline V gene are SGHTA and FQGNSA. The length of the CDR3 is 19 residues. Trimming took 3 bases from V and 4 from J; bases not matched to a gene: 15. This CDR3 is CASSLGVAGGTPRSDTQYF. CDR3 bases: TGTGCCAGCAGCTTGGGGGTAGCGGGGGGGACTCCGAGGTCAGATACGCAGTATTTT.

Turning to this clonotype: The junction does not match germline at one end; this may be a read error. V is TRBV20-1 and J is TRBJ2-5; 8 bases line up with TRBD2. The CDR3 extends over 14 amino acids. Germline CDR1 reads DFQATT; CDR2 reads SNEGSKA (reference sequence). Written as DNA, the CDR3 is TGCGGTGCTACCAAGCGGGGGCCGTGGGAGACCCAGTACTTC. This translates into CGATKRGPWETQYF.

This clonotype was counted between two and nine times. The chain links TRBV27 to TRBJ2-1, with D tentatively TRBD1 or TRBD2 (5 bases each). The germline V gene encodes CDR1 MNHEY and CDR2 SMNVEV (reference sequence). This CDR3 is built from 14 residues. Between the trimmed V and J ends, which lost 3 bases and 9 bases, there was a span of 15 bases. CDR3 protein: CASSLSSGLSEQFF. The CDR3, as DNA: TGTGCCAGCAGTTTGAGCTCGGGGCTCAGTGAGCAGTTCTTC.

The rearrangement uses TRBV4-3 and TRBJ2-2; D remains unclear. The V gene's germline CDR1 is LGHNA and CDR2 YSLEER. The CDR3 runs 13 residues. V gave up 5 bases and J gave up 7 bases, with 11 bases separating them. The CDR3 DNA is TGCGCCAGCAGCGACCGGATAAGCGGGGAGCTGTTTTTT. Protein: CASSDRISGELFF.

This CDR3 reads CASSLGGVKTEAFF. DNA of the CDR3: TGTGCCAGCAGTTTGGGGGGGGTTAAGACTGAAGCTTTCTTT. The chain has TRBV28 and TRBJ1-1, with a possible D match to TRBD1 (5 bases). Germline lookup yields CDR1 MDHEN and CDR2 SYDVKM. This CDR3 has 14 amino acids. Between the trimmed V and J ends, which lost 3 bases and 5 bases, there was a span of 13 bases. Based on the CDR3 plus reference TRBV28 and TRBJ1-1, the full variable domain is DVKVTQSSRYLVKRTGEKVFLECVQDMDHENMFWYRQDPGLGLRLIYFSYDVKMKEKGDIPEGYSVSREKKERFSLILESASTNQTSMYLCASSLGGVKTEAFFGQGTRLTVV.

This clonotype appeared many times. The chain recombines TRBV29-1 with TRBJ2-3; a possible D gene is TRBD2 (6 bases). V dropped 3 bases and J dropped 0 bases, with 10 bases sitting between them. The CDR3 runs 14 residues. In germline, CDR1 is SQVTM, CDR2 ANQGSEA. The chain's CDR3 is CSVEAGSSTDTQYF. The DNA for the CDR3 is TGCAGCGTTGAGGCGGGGTCTAGCACAGATACGCAGTATTTT.

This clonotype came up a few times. The CDR3 spells CASSYPGSYADTQYF. In nucleotides, the CDR3 is TGTGCCAGCAGTTACCCAGGGAGCTATGCAGATACGCAGTATTTT. This chain connects TRBV6-2 or TRBV6-3 to TRBJ2-3; TRBD1 or TRBD2 may be the D gene (5 bases each). This CDR3 region has 15 residues. Germline V gene sequence: CDR1 MNHEY, CDR2 SVGEGT. Trimming cost V 2 bases and J 4 bases, with 13 bases left between them.

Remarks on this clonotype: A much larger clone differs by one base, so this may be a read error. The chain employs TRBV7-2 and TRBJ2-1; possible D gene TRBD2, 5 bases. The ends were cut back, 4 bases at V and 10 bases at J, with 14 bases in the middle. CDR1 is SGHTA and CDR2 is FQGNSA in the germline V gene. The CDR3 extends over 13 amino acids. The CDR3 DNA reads TGTGCCAGCAGCTCGAACGGGGTAGGCGAGCAGTTCTTC. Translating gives CASSSNGVGEQFF.

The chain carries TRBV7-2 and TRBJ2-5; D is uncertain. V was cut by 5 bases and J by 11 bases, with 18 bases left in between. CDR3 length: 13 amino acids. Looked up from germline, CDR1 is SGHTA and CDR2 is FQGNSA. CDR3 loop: CASSLPDNNEQYF. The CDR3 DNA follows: TGTGCCAGCAGCCTACCCGACAACAATGAGCAGTACTTC.

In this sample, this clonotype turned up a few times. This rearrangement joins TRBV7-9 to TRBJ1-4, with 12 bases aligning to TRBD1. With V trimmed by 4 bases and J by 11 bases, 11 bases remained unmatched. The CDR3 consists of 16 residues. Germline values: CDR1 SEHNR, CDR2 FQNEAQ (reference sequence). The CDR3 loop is CASSSPAGTGGEKLFF. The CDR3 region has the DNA TGTGCCAGCAGCTCCCCCGCCGGGACAGGGGGCGAGAAACTGTTTTTT. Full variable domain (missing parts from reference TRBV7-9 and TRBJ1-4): DTGVSQNPRHKITKRGQNVTFRCDPISEHNRLYWYRQTLGQGPEFLTYFQNEAQLEKSRLLSDRFSAERPKGSFSTLEIQRTEQGDSAMYLCASSSPAGTGGEKLFFGSGTQLSVL.

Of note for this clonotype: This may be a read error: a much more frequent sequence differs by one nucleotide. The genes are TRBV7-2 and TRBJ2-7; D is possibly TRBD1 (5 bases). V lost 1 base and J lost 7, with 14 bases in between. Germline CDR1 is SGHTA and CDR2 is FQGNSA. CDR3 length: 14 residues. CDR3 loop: CASSLDGAGYEQYF. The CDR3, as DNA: TGTGCCAGCAGCTTAGATGGGGCAGGTTATGAGCAGTACTTC.

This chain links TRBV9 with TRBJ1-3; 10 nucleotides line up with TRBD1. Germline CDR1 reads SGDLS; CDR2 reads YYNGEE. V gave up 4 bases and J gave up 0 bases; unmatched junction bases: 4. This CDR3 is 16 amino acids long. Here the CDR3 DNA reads TGTGCCAGCAGCCCGGGACAGGGGTACTCTGGAAACACCATATATTTT. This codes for CASSPGQGYSGNTIYF.

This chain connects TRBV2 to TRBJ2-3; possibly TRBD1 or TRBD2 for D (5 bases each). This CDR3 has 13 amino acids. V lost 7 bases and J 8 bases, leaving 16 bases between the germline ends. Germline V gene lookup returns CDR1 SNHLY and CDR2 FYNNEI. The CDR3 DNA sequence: TGTGCCAGCACAGGGACCGCAACGGGTACGCAGTATTTT. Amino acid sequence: CASTGTATGTQYF.

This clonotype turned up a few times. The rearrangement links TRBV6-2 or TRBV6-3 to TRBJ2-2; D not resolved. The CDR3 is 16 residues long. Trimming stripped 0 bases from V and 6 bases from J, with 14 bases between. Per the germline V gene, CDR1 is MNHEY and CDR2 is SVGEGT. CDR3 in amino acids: CASSYSGTTRPGELFF. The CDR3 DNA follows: TGTGCCAGCAGTTACTCCGGAACCACACGTCCCGGGGAGCTGTTTTTT.

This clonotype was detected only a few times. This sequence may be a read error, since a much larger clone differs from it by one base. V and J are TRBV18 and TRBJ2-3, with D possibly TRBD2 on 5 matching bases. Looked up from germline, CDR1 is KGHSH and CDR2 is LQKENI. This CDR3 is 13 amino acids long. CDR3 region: CAGSPGITDTQYF. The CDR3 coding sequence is TGTGCCGGCTCACCGGGAATCACAGATACGCAGTATTTT. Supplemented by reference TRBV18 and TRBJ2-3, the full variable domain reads NAGVMQNPRHLVRRRGQEARLRCSPMKGHSHVYWYRQLPEEGLKFMVYLQKENIIDESGMPKERFSAEFPKEGPSILRIQQVVRGDSAAYFCAGSPGITDTQYFGPGTRLTVL.